This T cell receptor (beta chain) was sequenced during a study of CD8 T cells in Susac syndrome. Negative isolation was used for CD8+ and CD4+ T cells and FACS enrichment for TEMRA cells. Germline CDR1 and CDR2: LGHDT and YNNKEL (reference sequence). CDR3 length equals 16 residues. V gave up 6 bases and J gave up 1 base; unmatched junction bases: 11. After extraction with the RNeasy kit, roughly 0.5 to 1 ug of the RNA was reverse transcribed using random hexamers. TCR beta CDR3 was amplified by immunoSEQ multiplex PCR. This amplification extended across 54 Vbeta and 13 Jbeta segments. Each CDR3 protein is one row after TCRdb ran MiXCR on the immunoSEQ multiplex PCR reads. The data contain approximately 170,000 distinct CDR3 sequences, approximately 92% of them singletons.

The chain has TRBV3-1 and TRBJ1-1; 7 bases line up with TRBD1. This TCR came from a human donor in good health. The sample was CD4+ T cells from PBMCs. Written as DNA, the CDR3 is TGTGCCAGCAGGCATTCAGTAGGGGGCGCGAACACTGAAGCTTTCTTT. It yields the protein CASRHSVGGANTEAFF.